This is a list of T cell receptor beta chains from one sample in a study of cytomegalovirus exposure and HLA in healthy donors. Data came from immunoSEQ multiplex PCR; TCRdb stores just in-frame clones and leaves some out. The sample table sets out some 130,000 clones. Sequencing was done on a sample of PBMCs. These receptor sequences come from a woman in her thirties or forties in good health and CMV-seropositive. Both conserved end residues are part of each CDR3. D genes are given only for firm matches.

J	D	V	DNA	CDR3
TRBJ2-7	NA	TRBV7-3	TGTGCCAGCAGCTTAGGACTGGGAACGGACGAGCAGTACTTC	CASSLGLGTDEQYF
TRBJ2-7	TRBD2	TRBV5-6	TGTGCCAGCAGCTTGGCGGGGGGTACCGAGCAGTACTTC	CASSLAGGTEQYF
TRBJ2-7	NA	TRBV6-1	TGTGCCAGCAGCAAAATGCGGGTCTACGAGCAGTACTTC	CASSKMRVYEQYF
TRBJ2-3	TRBD2	TRBV7-8	TGTGCCAGCAGCAACAGGACTAGCGGGAACACAGATACGCAGTATTTT	CASSNRTSGNTDTQYF
TRBJ2-3	TRBD2	TRBV27	TGTGCCAGCAGTTTATCGGGCCCCAGGGGGCGGCTGGCTAGCGGGAGCTCAGATACGCAGTATTTT	CASSLSGPRGRLASGSSDTQYF
TRBJ2-3	NA	TRBV4-3	TGCGCCAGCAGCCAATCTAGCGTTGGAGATACGCAGTATTTT	CASSQSSVGDTQYF
TRBJ2-3	TRBD2	TRBV9	TGTGCCAGCAGCGTAGGGCTAGCGGAGGCAGATACGCAGTATTTT	CASSVGLAEADTQYF
TRBJ1-1	NA	TRBV20-1	TGCAGTGCTAGGGGGGCTACTGAAGCTTTCTTT	CSARGATEAFF
TRBJ2-3	NA	TRBV19	TGTGCCAGTAGTACCCAAGGAGTTACTAGCACAGATACGCAGTATTTT	CASSTQGVTSTDTQYF
TRBJ2-7	TRBD2	TRBV5-1	TGCGCCAGCAGCTTGGCACTAGCGGGAGAAGACTACGAGCAGTACTTC	CASSLALAGEDYEQYF
TRBJ2-7	NA	TRBV11-2	TGTGCCAGCAGCTCCCCCCGCGGGATCGGCAACGAGCAGTACTTC	CASSSPRGIGNEQYF
TRBJ2-2	NA	TRBV5-1	TGCGCCAGCAGCTTACAAGGGGGTGACACCGGGGAGCTGTTTTTT	CASSLQGGDTGELFF
TRBJ2-7	NA	TRBV6-1	TGTGCCAGCAGTGAAGAGGGCGGGACCTACGAGCAGTACTTC	CASSEEGGTYEQYF
TRBJ2-6	NA	TRBV19	TGTGCCAGTAGTACAGGGGCCGGGGCCAACGTCCTGACTTTC	CASSTGAGANVLTF
TRBJ2-1	NA	TRBV9	TGTGCCAGCAGCGCCAGCGGGCCTTACTACAATGAGCAGTTCTTC	CASSASGPYYNEQFF
TRBJ2-3	TRBD2	TRBV5-8	TGTGCCAGCAGCACGGGACTAGCGGGATTGGATACGCAGTATTTT	CASSTGLAGLDTQYF
TRBJ1-5	NA	TRBV7-9	TGTGCCAGCAGCTTAGTACACCTTTATAGCAATCAGCCCCAGCATTTT	CASSLVHLYSNQPQHF
TRBJ2-3	TRBD2	TRBV27	TGTGCCAGCAGTTCGCTTGGGACTAGCGGGAGGGCCGAGCAGTATTTT	CASSSLGTSGRAEQYF
TRBJ2-5	TRBD2	TRBV12-5	TGTGCTAGTGGTTCCCATAGCGGGAGTTGGGAGACCCAGTACTTC	CASGSHSGSWETQYF
TRBJ2-1	NA	TRBV4-1	TGCGCCAGCAGCCAAGACGGGAGCTCCTACAATGAGCAGTTCTTC	CASSQDGSSYNEQFF
TRBJ1-3	NA	TRBV6-1	TGTGCCAGCAGTGGACAGGACCCGGGAAACACCATATATTTT	CASSGQDPGNTIYF
TRBJ1-2	NA	TRBV25-1	TGTGCCAGCAGTGAATATGCGAAAACCTATGGCTACACCTTC	CASSEYAKTYGYTF
TRBJ2-1	NA	TRBV6-5	TGTGCCAGCAGTCCCTCGGGGGAATGGTACAATGAGCAGTTCTTC	CASSPSGEWYNEQFF
TRBJ1-5	NA	TRBV5-1	TGCGCCAGCAGCTTAGAGGGTAGCAATCAGCCCCAGCATTTT	CASSLEGSNQPQHF
TRBJ2-7	NA	TRBV5-1	TGCGCCAGCAGCGAGGAACTAGCCCACGAGCAGTACTTC	CASSEELAHEQYF
TRBJ2-7	TRBD1	TRBV18	TGTGCCAGCTCCCCCTCCACAGGGACAGTAACCTACGAGCAGTACTTC	CASSPSTGTVTYEQYF
TRBJ2-3	NA	TRBV7-2	TGTGCCAGCAGCTTACCACCAGTAGATACGCAGTATTTT	CASSLPPVDTQYF
TRBJ1-5	NA	TRBV28	TGTGCCAGCAGTTTACTAGTAGGGGGTCGGGGCAATCAGCCCCAGCATTTT	CASSLLVGGRGNQPQHF
TRBJ2-7	NA	TRBV6-1	TGTGCCAGCAGTGAATACTGGGGCACCTTGGACGAGCAGTACTTC	CASSEYWGTLDEQYF
TRBJ1-2	NA	TRBV7-2	TGTGCCAGCAGACCCGCCGGGGGGGGCGGGGGCTACACCTTC	CASRPAGGGGGYTF
TRBJ2-7	NA	TRBV20-1	TGCAGTGCACAATCCTACGAGCAGTACTTC	CSAQSYEQYF
TRBJ2-3	NA	TRBV6-5	TGTGCCAGCAGTTACTCGATCACGGCAGATACGCAGTATTTT	CASSYSITADTQYF
TRBJ2-7	TRBD1	TRBV5-6	TGTGCCAGCAGCTTCGCAGGGGGCGAGCAGTACTTC	CASSFAGGEQYF
TRBJ2-5	NA	TRBV2	TGTGCCAGCACCCCCCGGCCTCGGGAAGAGCAGTACTTC	CASTPRPREEQYF
TRBJ2-7	TRBD1	TRBV5-1	TGCGCCAGCAGCTTATCCCGATCGACAGGGTCCTACGAGCAGTACTTC	CASSLSRSTGSYEQYF
TRBJ2-7	NA	TRBV5-1	TGCGCCAGCGGCAACGAGCCGGAGTACGAGCAGTACTTC	CASGNEPEYEQYF
TRBJ2-5	NA	TRBV7-7	TGTGCCAGCAGCTTAGGCAGGGGAGAGACCCAGTACTTC	CASSLGRGETQYF
TRBJ2-7	NA	TRBV30	TGTGCCTGGAGGCGTGGGGGGTACGAGCAGTACTTC	CAWRRGGYEQYF
TRBJ2-5	NA	TRBV28	TGTGCCAGCAACTTAAGAGGGCTCGAGACCCAGTACTTC	CASNLRGLETQYF
TRBJ1-2	NA	TRBV29-1	TGCAGCGTATATGCGTATGGCTACACCTTC	CSVYAYGYTF
TRBJ1-6	NA	TRBV2	TGTGCCAGCAGGCCCAGGGGCGGGAGTTCACCCCTCCACTTT	CASRPRGGSSPLHF
TRBJ2-7	TRBD1	TRBV2	TGTGCCAGCAGTTCCCTCTGGACAGGGTCCTACGAGCAGTACTTC	CASSSLWTGSYEQYF
TRBJ2-7	NA	TRBV6-5	TGTGCCAGCAGACCTACCGGGACTTACCCCTACGAGCAGTACTTC	CASRPTGTYPYEQYF
TRBJ2-1	TRBD2	TRBV6-5	TGTGCCAGCAGCCCGACTAGCGGGGGTAATGAGCAGTTCTTC	CASSPTSGGNEQFF
TRBJ2-1	NA	TRBV5-4	TGTGCCAGCAGCTTGCCGGGGAGCTCCTACAATGAGCAGTTCTTC	CASSLPGSSYNEQFF
TRBJ2-3	NA	TRBV28	TGTGCCAGCAGTTCACCCCAGGGGAACACAGATACGCAGTATTTT	CASSSPQGNTDTQYF
TRBJ1-1	TRBD1	TRBV27	TGTGCCAGCAGTCACAGGGGGAACACTGAAGCTTTCTTT	CASSHRGNTEAFF
TRBJ2-7	NA	TRBV5-5	TGTGCCAGCAGCCCCTCGTACGAGCAGTACTTC	CASSPSYEQYF
TRBJ2-7	TRBD2	TRBV30	TGTGCCTGGAGTGAGGGACTAGCGGGAGACGAGCAGTACTTC	CAWSEGLAGDEQYF
TRBJ1-5	TRBD1	TRBV5-1	TGCGCCAGCAGCTTGGGACAGGGGGACCAGCCCCAGCATTTT	CASSLGQGDQPQHF
TRBJ2-7	TRBD2	TRBV27	TGTGCCAGCAGTACCCGACTAGCGGGAGCAGATTCGACATTAGACTTC	CASSTRLAGADSTLDF
TRBJ2-1	NA	TRBV15	TGTGCCACCAGCAGAGGACTCAATGAGCAGTTCTTC	CATSRGLNEQFF
TRBJ2-7	NA	TRBV13	TGTGCCAGCAGCTTCCCCACTATAGGGGGACGCGAGCAGTACTTC	CASSFPTIGGREQYF